Presented here are 20 T cell receptor beta chains from one specimen sequenced in a study of blood T cells in healthy people across ages. Together with a sample-barcoded 5' primer, a J-beta primer mix was included in a second PCR lasting roughly 6 to 12 cycles. TCRdb processed the 5' RACE reads anew with MiXCR; each CDR3 protein has one entry. The table shows more than 900,000 distinct CDR3 sequences, with 25% to 30% occurring only once. The data also belong to a second study, concerning T cells of mothers and their children.

Sequenced sample: blood. These receptors were taken from a woman between 40 and 55 years old in good health.

The chain carries TRBV4-1 and TRBJ2-5, with 8 bases aligning to TRBD2. V was clipped by 0 bases and J by 2 bases; unmatched bases: 8. Germline loops: CDR1 MGHRA, CDR2 YSYEKL. The CDR3 contains 17 residues. In nucleotides, the CDR3 is TGCGCCAGCAGCCAAGAAGGGATGGTAGCGGGGCAAGAGACCCAGTACTTC. Translation: CASSQEGMVAGQETQYF.

This clonotype was detected a few times. The chain recombines TRBV7-2 with TRBJ2-1; the match to TRBD2 covers 13 bases. V shed 5 bases and J 7 bases; nucleotides not matched to a gene: 5. The CDR3 consists of 15 residues. Germline V gene lookup returns CDR1 SGHTA and CDR2 FQGNSA. The chain's CDR3 is CASSPGLAGANEQFF. The CDR3 bases are TGTGCCAGCAGCCCCGGACTAGCGGGAGCGAATGAGCAGTTCTTC.

With regard to this clonotype: This may arise from a read error, as a much more abundant clone is one base away. This chain connects TRBV18 to TRBJ1-2; tentative D call: TRBD1 (5 bases). Germline lookup yields CDR1 KGHSH and CDR2 LQKENI. The V gene lost 8 bases and the J gene lost 8 bases, with 18 bases spanning the gap. The length of the CDR3 is 13 residues. DNA for the CDR3: TGTGCCAGCCCACAGATCGGGCAGGGCGGCTACACCTTC. Its translation: CASPQIGQGGYTF.

The genes are TRBV5-6 and TRBJ2-4; possibly TRBD2 for D (6 bases). Trimming removed 3 bases from V and 8 bases from J, with 15 bases in between. Germline assignment: CDR1 SGHDT and CDR2 YYEEEE. The CDR3 is 14 residues long. CDR3 protein: CASSSGWTGDIQYF. The CDR3 coding sequence is TGTGCCAGCAGCTCGGGATGGACGGGAGACATTCAGTACTTC.

A few counts support this clonotype. The rearrangement joins TRBV7-9 to TRBJ2-4; TRBD1 matches 8 bases. In germline, CDR1 is SEHNR, CDR2 FQNEAQ (reference sequence). The CDR3 is made up of 18 amino acids. J lost 2 bases, V lost 0 bases, and 9 bases had no gene match. This CDR3 is CASSLASLRGLSKNIQYF. The CDR3 nucleotides are TGTGCCAGCAGCTTAGCGTCCCTCAGGGGGCTATCCAAAAACATTCAGTACTTC.

Many counts were recorded for this clonotype. V usage is TRBV29-1 and J usage is TRBJ1-1; no definite D call. From germline, CDR1 is SQVTM and CDR2 ANQGSEA. CDR3 size: 11 residues. Between the trimmed V and J ends, which lost 6 bases and 3 bases, there was a span of 8 bases. CDR3 sequence: CSVTIDTEAFF. In DNA form, the CDR3 reads TGCAGCGTGACCATAGACACTGAAGCTTTCTTT.

This clonotype was observed at least ten times. The chain joins TRBV2 to TRBJ1-1; a weak D match, TRBD1 (5 bases). Germline CDR1 SNHLY, CDR2 FYNNEI. CDR3 length: 14 amino acids. Trimming pared 1 base from V and 6 bases from J, leaving 12 bases between. The CDR3 DNA reads TGTGCCAGCAGTGAAGACGGCAGGGCCCCTGAAGCTTTCTTT. Translation: CASSEDGRAPEAFF. The full variable domain, its missing parts supplied by reference TRBV2 and TRBJ1-1, is EPEVTQTPSHQVTQMGQEVILRCVPISNHLYFYWYRQILGQKVEFLVSFYNNEISEKSEIFDDQFSVERPDGSNFTLKIRSTKLEDSAMYFCASSEDGRAPEAFFGQGTRLTVV.

The table lists this clonotype with a few counts. A junction boundary mismatches the germline segment, possibly from a read error. J is TRBJ2-7 and V is TRBV20-1; the match to TRBD2 covers 8 bases. CDR1 and CDR2 (germline): DFQATT, SNEGSKA (reference sequence). CDR3 size: 15 residues. CDR3 amino acids: CSTRDPAGGPYEQYF. Written as DNA, the CDR3 is TGCAGTACTAGAGATCCGGCGGGGGGTCCTTACGAGCAGTACTTC.

The rearrangement links TRBV11-2 to TRBJ2-5; D is undetermined. Trimming took off 4 bases at V and 0 bases at J, with 9 bases between the two ends. Germline V gene sequence: CDR1 SGHAT, CDR2 FQNNGV. The CDR3 has 14 amino acids. CDR3 bases: TGTGCCAGCAGCTACCGCCCAGACCAAGAGACCCAGTACTTC. Its protein is CASSYRPDQETQYF.

The chain combines TRBV19 with TRBJ2-6, with D uncertain. There are 14 residues in the CDR3. V lost 7 bases, J lost 0 bases, and 7 bases lay in between. Germline CDR1 LNHDA, CDR2 SQIVND (reference sequence). CDR3 nucleotides: TGTGCCAGTATGCAGAGCTCTGGGGCCAACGTCCTGACTTTC. This translates into CASMQSSGANVLTF.

This clonotype was observed many times. V usage is TRBV7-2 and J usage is TRBJ2-7; D not resolved. Germline V gives CDR1 SGHTA, CDR2 FQGNSA. Trimming shortened V by 5 bases and J by 7 bases, and 9 bases separated the two germline ends. CDR3 length: 11 amino acids. The CDR3 sequence is CASSPLLEQYF. CDR3 nucleotides: TGTGCCAGCAGCCCTCTACTGGAGCAGTACTTC.

This clonotype was seen a few times. J is TRBJ2-5 and V is TRBV15, with 11 bases that match TRBD1. V was clipped by 1 base and J by 0 bases; unmatched bases: 1. The CDR3 runs to 16 residues. CDR1 is LNHNV, CDR2 YYDKDF, per germline (reference sequence). The CDR3 nucleotides are TGTGCCACCAGCAGAGGGACAGGGGGCTACCAAGAGACCCAGTACTTC. Translation gives CATSRGTGGYQETQYF.

This clonotype has at least ten counts. This sequence joins TRBV12-3 or TRBV12-4 and TRBJ2-1, with 12 bases matching TRBD1. The V segment lost 2 bases and the J segment 8 bases; nucleotides outside the gene matches: 10. The CDR3 extends over 17 amino acids. CDR3 DNA sequence: TGTGCCAGCAGTTTAAGAAGGGGGGGACAGGGGGCCGATGAGCAGTTCTTC. Protein sequence: CASSLRRGGQGADEQFF.

V and J are TRBV7-9 and TRBJ2-1; possible D gene TRBD2, 5 bases. Gene TRBJ2-7 matches the end of the DNA better, so the J call may be wrong. The CDR3 length is 15 residues. CDR1 and CDR2 from the germline V gene are SEHNR and FQNEAQ (reference sequence). CDR3 DNA: TGTGCCAGCACCTCCCGCGGGCCCTCCTACAATGAGCAGTACTTC. It specifies CASTSRGPSYNEQYF.

The sample holds a few counts of this clonotype. This sequence joins TRBV3-1 and TRBJ2-5; D gene uncertain. The CDR3 covers 14 residues. V lost 1 base to trimming and J lost 11 bases, with 17 bases between them. Germline V gives CDR1 LGHDT, CDR2 YNNKEL (reference sequence). The CDR3 spells CASSQGGRVEEQYF. CDR3 in DNA: TGTGCCAGCAGCCAAGGAGGTCGTGTAGAGGAGCAGTACTTC.

Notes on this clonotype: Mismatch with germline at one junction end may stem from a read error. The rearrangement joins TRBV12-3 or TRBV12-4 to TRBJ1-1; no definite D call. This CDR3 is built from 15 residues. In DNA form, the CDR3 reads TGTGCCAGCAGTTTAGCGGGTCCCAGGAACGCTGAAGCTTTCTTT. This codes for CASSLAGPRNAEAFF.

This clonotype was found a few times. CDR3 nucleotides: TGTGCCAGCAGTTTCTACACAGGGGCGGGAAACTATGGCTACACCTTC. It yields the protein CASSFYTGAGNYGYTF. V is TRBV27 and J is TRBJ1-2; 7 nucleotides match TRBD1. The CDR3 covers 16 residues. Trimming removed 3 bases from V and 2 bases from J; junction bases left unmatched: 9. The germline gives CDR1 MNHEY, CDR2 SMNVEV (reference sequence).

This clonotype was detected a few times. The chain combines TRBV4-2 with TRBJ1-4, with D unresolved. With 0 bases removed from V and 0 bases from J, the gap between germline ends came to 14 bases. The CDR3 length is 18 residues. CDR1 LGHNA and CDR2 YNFKEQ come from the germline V gene. The CDR3 reads CASSQDSSSFSTNEKLFF. CDR3 nucleotide sequence: TGTGCCAGCAGCCAAGACAGTTCTAGTTTTTCAACTAATGAAAAACTGTTTTTT.

As regards this clonotype: Germline and junction disagree at one end, which may indicate a read error. This chain links TRBV5-1 with TRBJ2-6; weak D call: TRBD1 (5 bases). Germline CDR1 and CDR2: SGHRS and YFSETQ. The CDR3 has 14 amino acids. The DNA of the CDR3 is TGCGCCAGCTCGCAGGGCCCTGGGACCAACGTCCTGACTTTC. It specifies CASSQGPGTNVLTF.

This clonotype appeared a few times. At one end the junction does not follow the germline gene, possibly because of a read error. This rearrangement joins TRBV12-3 or TRBV12-4 to TRBJ2-1, with 8 bases lining up with TRBD2. CDR3 length: 15 amino acids. In DNA form, the CDR3 reads TGTGCCAGCAGCTCTGACGGACTAGCAAACAATGAGCAGGTCTTC. Its protein is CASSSDGLANNEQVF.